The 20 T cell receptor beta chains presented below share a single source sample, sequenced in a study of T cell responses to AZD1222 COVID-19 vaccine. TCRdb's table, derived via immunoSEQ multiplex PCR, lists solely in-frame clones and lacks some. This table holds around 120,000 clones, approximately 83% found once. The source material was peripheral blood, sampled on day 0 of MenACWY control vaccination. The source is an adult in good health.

The CDR3 region has the DNA TGTGCCAGCAGTTACTCAGGGACAAGGGATAATTCACCCCTCCACTTT. This translates into CASSYSGTRDNSPLHF. The chain combines TRBV6-5 with TRBJ1-6; D perhaps matches TRBD1 (6 bases). The CDR3 covers 16 residues. The germline gives CDR1 MNHEY, CDR2 SVGAGI. V lost 0 bases, J lost 5 bases, and 11 bases lay in between.

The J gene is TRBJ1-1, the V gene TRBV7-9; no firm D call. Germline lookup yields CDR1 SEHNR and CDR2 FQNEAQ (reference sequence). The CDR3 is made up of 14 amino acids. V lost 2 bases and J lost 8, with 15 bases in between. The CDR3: CASSLHSGPREAFF. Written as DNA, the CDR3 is TGTGCCAGCAGCTTACACTCCGGGCCCCGGGAAGCTTTCTTT.

The CDR3 loop reads CASSQRRRVSAEAFF. The CDR3 DNA reads as TGCGCCAGCAGCCAAAGGCGCAGGGTGTCCGCTGAAGCTTTCTTT. The V and J genes are TRBV4-1 and TRBJ1-1, with D perhaps TRBD1 (5 bases). This CDR3 is built from 15 residues. The germline V gene encodes CDR1 MGHRA and CDR2 YSYEKL. The germline V and J ends were trimmed by 2 bases and 6 bases, with 16 bases remaining between them.

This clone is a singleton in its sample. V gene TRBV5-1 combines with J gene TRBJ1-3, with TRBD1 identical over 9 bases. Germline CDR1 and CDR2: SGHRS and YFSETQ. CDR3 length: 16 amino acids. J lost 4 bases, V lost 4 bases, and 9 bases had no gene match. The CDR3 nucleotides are TGCGCCAGCAGCCCCGGGACAGGGATATCGGGAAACACCATATATTTT. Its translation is CASSPGTGISGNTIYF.

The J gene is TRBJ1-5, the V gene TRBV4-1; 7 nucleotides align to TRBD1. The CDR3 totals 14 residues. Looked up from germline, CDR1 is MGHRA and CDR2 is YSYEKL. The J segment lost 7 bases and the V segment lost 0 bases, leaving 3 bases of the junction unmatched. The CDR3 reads CASSQDNRGQPQHF. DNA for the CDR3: TGCGCCAGCAGCCAAGATAACAGGGGACAGCCCCAGCATTTT.

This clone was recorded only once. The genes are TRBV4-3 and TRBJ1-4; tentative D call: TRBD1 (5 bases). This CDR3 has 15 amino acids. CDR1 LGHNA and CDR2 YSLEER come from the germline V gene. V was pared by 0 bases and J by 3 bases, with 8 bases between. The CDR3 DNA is TGCGCCAGCAGCCAAGACAGGGTCCCTAATGAAAAACTGTTTTTT. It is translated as CASSQDRVPNEKLFF.

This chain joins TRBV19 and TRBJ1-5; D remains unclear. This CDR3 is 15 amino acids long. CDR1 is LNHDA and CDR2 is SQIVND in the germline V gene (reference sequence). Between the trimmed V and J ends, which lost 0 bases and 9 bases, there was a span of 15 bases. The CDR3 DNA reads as TGTGCCAGTAGTATAGAGGGCAGCCCTGCGGGGCCCCAGCATTTT. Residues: CASSIEGSPAGPQHF.

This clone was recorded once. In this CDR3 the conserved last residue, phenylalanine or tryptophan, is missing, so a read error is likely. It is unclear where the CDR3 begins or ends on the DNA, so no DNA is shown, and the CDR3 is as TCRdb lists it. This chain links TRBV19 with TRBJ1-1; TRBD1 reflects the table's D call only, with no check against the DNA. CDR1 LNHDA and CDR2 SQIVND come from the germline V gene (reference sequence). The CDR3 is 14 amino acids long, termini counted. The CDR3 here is CGPASSMSMVKGLG.

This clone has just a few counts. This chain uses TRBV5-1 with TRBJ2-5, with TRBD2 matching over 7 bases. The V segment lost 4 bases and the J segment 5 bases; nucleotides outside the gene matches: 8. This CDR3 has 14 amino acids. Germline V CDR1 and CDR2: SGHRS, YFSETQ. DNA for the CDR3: TGCGCCAGCAGCCCAGGACTAGGAACGGAGACCCAGTACTTC. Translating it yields CASSPGLGTETQYF.

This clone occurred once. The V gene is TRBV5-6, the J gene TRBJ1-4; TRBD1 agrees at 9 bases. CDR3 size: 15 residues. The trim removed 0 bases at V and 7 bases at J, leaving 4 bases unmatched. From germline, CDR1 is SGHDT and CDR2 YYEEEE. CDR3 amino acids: CASSLEQGAVEKLFF. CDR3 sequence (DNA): TGTGCCAGCAGCTTGGAACAGGGGGCGGTTGAAAAACTGTTTTTT. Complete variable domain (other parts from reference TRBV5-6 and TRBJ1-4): DAGVTQSPTHLIKTRGQQVTLRCSPKSGHDTVSWYQQALGQGPQFIFQYYEEEERQRGNFPDRFSGHQFPNYSSELNVNALLLGDSALYLCASSLEQGAVEKLFFGSGTQLSVL.

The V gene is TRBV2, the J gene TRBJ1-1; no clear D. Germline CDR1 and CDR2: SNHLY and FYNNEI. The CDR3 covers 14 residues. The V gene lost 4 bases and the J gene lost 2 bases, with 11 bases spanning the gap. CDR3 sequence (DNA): TGTGCCAGCAGTGGGGAGACACCTAACACTGAAGCTTTCTTT. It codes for CASSGETPNTEAFF.

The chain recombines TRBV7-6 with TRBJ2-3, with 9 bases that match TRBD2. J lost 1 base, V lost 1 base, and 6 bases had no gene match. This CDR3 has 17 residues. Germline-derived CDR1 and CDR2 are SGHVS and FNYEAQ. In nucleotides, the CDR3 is TGTGCCAGCAGCTTAGGGTTGTTAGCGGGGGGCACAGATACGCAGTATTTT. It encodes CASSLGLLAGGTDTQYF.

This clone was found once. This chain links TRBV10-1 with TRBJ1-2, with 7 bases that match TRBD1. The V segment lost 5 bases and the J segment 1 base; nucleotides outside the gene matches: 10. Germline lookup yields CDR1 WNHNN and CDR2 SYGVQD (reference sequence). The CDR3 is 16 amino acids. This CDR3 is CASSSGQLRYNYGYTF. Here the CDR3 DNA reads TGCGCCAGCAGTTCGGGACAGCTTCGCTATAACTATGGCTACACCTTC.

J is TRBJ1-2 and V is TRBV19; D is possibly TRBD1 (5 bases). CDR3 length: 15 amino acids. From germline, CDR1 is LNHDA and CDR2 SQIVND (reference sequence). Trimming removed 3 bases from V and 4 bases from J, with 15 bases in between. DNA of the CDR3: TGTGCCAGTAGTATGCGGGACCCCCGGGGCTATGGCTACACCTTC. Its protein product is CASSMRDPRGYGYTF.

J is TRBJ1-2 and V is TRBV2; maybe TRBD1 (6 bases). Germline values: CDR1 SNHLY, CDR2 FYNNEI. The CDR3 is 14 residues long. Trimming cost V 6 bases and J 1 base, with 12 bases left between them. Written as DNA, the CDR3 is TGTGCCAGCAGGGGACAATTGGATAACTATGGCTACACCTTC. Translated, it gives CASRGQLDNYGYTF.

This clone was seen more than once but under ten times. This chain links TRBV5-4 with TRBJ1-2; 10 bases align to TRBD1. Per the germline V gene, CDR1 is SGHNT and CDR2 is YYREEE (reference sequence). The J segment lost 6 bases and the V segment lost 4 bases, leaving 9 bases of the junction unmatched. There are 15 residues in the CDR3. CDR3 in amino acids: CASSPDRGRRDGYTF. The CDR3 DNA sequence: TGTGCCAGCAGCCCTGACAGGGGGCGACGGGATGGCTACACCTTC.

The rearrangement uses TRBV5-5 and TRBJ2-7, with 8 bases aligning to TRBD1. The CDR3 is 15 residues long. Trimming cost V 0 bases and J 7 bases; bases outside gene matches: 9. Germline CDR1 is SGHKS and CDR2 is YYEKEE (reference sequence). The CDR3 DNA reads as TGTGCCAGCAGCTTGGATGTCAGGGGGCCGTGGGAGCAGTACTTC. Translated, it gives CASSLDVRGPWEQYF.

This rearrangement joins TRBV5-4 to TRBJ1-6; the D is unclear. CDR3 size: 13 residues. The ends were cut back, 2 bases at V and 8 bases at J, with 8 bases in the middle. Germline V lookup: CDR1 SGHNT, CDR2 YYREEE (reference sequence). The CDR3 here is CASSFSRDSPLHF. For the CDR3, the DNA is TGTGCCAGCAGCTTCAGTCGGGATTCACCCCTCCACTTT.

In nucleotides, the CDR3 is TGTGCCACCCGGGGACAGGGCGGAGATGGCTACACCTTC. This translates into CATRGQGGDGYTF. J is TRBJ1-2 and V is TRBV24-1; 9 positions match TRBD1. V lost 9 bases to trimming and J lost 6 bases; unmatched junction nucleotides: 7. Germline V CDR1 and CDR2: KGHDR, SFDVKD. This CDR3 region has 13 residues.

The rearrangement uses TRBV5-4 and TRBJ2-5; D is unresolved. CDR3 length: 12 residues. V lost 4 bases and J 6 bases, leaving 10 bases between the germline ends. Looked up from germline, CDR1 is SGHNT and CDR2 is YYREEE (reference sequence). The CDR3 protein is CASSHPDQTQYF. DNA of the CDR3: TGTGCCAGCAGCCACCCCGACCAGACCCAGTACTTC.